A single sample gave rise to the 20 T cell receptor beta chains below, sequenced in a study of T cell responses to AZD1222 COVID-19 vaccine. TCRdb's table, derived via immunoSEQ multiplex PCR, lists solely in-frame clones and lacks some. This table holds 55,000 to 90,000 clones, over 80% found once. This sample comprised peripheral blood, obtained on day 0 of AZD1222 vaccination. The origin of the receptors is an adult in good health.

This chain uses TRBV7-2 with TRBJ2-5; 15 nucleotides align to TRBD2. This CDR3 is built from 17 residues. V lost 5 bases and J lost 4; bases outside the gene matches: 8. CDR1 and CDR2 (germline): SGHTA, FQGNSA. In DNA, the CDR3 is TGTGCCAGCAGCGGACTAGCGGGGGGGCGTAGCTTAGAGACCCAGTACTTC. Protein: CASSGLAGGRSLETQYF.

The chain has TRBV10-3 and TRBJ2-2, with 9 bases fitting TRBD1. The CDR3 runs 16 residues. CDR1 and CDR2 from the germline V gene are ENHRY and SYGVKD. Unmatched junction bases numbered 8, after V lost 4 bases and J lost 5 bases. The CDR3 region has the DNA TGTGCCATCAGTGGGGACAGGGAGGGTTGGACCGGGGAGCTGTTTTTT. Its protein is CAISGDREGWTGELFF.

DNA of the CDR3: TGCGCCAGCAGCTCCGACAGGGGCCGGACCTATGGCTACACCTTC. This encodes CASSSDRGRTYGYTF. The genes are TRBV4-1 and TRBJ1-2; 8 nucleotides line up with TRBD1. The ends lost 5 bases at V and 4 bases at J; junction bases unmatched: 9. Germline CDR1 MGHRA, CDR2 YSYEKL. CDR3 length: 15 amino acids.

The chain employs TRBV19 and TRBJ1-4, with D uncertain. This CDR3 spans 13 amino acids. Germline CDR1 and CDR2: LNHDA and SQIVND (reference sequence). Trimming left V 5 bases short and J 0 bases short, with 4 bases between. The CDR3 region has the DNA TGTGCCAGTAGTCCCTCAACTAATGAAAAACTGTTTTTT. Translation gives CASSPSTNEKLFF.

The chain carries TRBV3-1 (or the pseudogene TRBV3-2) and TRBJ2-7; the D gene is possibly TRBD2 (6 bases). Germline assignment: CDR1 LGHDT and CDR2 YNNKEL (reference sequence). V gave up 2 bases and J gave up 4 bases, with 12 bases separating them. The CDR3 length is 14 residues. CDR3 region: CASSQQRVAYEQYF. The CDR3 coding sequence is TGTGCCAGCAGCCAACAGCGGGTAGCTTACGAGCAGTACTTC.

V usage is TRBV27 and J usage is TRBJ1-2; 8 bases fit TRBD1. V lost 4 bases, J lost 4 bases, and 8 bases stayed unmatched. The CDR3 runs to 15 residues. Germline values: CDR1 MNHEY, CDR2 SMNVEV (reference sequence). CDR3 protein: CASSSGQGLSYGYTF. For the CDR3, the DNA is TGTGCCAGCAGTTCAGGACAGGGTCTTAGCTATGGCTACACCTTC.

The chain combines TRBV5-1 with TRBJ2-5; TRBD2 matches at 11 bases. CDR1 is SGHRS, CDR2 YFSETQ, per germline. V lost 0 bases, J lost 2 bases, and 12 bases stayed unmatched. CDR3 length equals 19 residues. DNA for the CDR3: TGCGCCAGCAGCTTGGTAGCCACACGACTAGCGGGACTTCAAGAGACCCAGTACTTC. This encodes CASSLVATRLAGLQETQYF.

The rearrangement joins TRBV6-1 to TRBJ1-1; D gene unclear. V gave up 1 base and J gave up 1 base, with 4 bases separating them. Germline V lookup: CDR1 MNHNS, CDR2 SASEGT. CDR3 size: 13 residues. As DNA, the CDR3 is TGTGCCAGCAGTGAAGTAGGGAACACTGAAGCTTTCTTT. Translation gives CASSEVGNTEAFF.

This chain's CDR3 is CASSDLIGRSRGRETQYF. DNA of the CDR3: TGTGCCAGCAGTGATTTGATAGGCAGGAGCAGGGGGCGAGAGACCCAGTACTTC. The chain has TRBV25-1 and TRBJ2-5, with 8 positions matching TRBD1. The CDR3 is 18 residues long. V lost 3 bases and J lost 4; bases outside the gene matches: 16. CDR1 and CDR2 (germline): MGHDK, SYGVNS.

The CDR3 sequence is CATSDSYRGPSTDTQYF. The CDR3, as DNA: TGTGCCACCAGTGATTCCTACAGGGGGCCGAGCACAGATACGCAGTATTTT. The chain uses TRBV24-1 and TRBJ2-3, with TRBD1 matching 9 bases. This CDR3 region has 17 residues. Trimming at V came to 2 bases and at J to 0 bases, leaving 5 bases not matched to a gene. Germline V gene data show CDR1 as KGHDR and CDR2 as SFDVKD.

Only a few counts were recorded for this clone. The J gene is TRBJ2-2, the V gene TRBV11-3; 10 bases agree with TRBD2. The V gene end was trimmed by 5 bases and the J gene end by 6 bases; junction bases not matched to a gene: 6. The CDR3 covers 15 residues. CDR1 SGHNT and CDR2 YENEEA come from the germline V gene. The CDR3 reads CASSPQRGGAGELFF. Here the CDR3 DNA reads TGTGCCAGCAGCCCGCAGCGGGGGGGAGCCGGGGAGCTGTTTTTT. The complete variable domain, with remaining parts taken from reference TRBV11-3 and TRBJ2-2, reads EAGVVQSPRYKIIEKKQPVAFWCNPISGHNTLYWYLQNLGQGPELLIRYENEEAVDDSQLPKDRFSAERLKGVDSTLKIQPAELGDSAVYLCASSPQRGGAGELFFGEGSRLTVL.

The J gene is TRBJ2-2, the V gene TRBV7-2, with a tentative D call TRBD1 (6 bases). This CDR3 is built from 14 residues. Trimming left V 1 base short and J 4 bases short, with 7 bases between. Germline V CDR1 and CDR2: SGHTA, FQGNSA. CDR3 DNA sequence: TGTGCCAGCAGCTTAGGGGGGCCCACCGGGGAGCTGTTTTTT. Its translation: CASSLGGPTGELFF.

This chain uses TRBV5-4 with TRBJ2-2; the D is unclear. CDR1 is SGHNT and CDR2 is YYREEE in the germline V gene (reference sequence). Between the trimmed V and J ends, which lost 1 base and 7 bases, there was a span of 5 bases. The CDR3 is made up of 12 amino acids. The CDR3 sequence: CASSLTVGELFF. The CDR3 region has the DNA TGTGCCAGCAGCTTGACCGTCGGGGAGCTGTTTTTT. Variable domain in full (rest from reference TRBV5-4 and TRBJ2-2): ETGVTQSPTHLIKTRGQQVTLRCSSQSGHNTVSWYQQALGQGPQFIFQYYREEENGRGNFPPRFSGLQFPNYSSELNVNALELDDSALYLCASSLTVGELFFGEGSRLTVL.

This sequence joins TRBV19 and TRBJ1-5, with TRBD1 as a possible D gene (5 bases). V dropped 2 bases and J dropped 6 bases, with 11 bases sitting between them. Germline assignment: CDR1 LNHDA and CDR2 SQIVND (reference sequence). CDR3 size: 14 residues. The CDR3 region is CASSISGAGQPQHF. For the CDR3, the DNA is TGTGCCAGTAGTATAAGCGGGGCGGGTCAGCCCCAGCATTTT.

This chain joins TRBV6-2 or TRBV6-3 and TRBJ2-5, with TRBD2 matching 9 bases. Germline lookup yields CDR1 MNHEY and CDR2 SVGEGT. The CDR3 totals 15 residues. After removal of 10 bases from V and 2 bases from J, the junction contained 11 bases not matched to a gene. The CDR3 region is CATTPQSGGQETQYF. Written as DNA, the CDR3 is TGTGCCACCACCCCCCAAAGCGGGGGGCAAGAGACCCAGTACTTC.

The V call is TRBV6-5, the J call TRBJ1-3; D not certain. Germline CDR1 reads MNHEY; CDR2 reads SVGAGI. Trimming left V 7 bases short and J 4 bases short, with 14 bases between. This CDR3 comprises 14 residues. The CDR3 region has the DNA TGTGCCAGCACCGCCGGTAGGGTCGGAAACACCATATATTTT. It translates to CASTAGRVGNTIYF.

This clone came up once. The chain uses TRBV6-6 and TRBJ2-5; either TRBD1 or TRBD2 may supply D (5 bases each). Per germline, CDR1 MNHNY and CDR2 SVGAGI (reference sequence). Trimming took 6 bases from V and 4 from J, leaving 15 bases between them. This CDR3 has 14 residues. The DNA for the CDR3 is TGTGCCAGCAGGTACACAGGTCGGGGAGAGACCCAGTACTTC. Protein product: CASRYTGRGETQYF.

CDR3 in amino acids: CASSISAGGETQYF. DNA for the CDR3: TGTGCCAGCAGCATCTCTGCCGGGGGGGAGACCCAGTACTTC. The V call is TRBV6-5, the J call TRBJ2-5; 7 bases are a match to TRBD2. The CDR3 contains 14 residues. V trimming: 6 bases; J trimming: 5 bases; junction bases outside the gene matches: 9. Germline V gene lookup returns CDR1 MNHEY and CDR2 SVGAGI.

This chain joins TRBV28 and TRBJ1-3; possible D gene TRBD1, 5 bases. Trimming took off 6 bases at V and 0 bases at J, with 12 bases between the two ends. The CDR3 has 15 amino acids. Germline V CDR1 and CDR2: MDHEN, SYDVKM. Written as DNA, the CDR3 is TGTGCCAGCAGACTACAGGAGAGCTCTGGAAACACCATATATTTT. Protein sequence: CASRLQESSGNTIYF.

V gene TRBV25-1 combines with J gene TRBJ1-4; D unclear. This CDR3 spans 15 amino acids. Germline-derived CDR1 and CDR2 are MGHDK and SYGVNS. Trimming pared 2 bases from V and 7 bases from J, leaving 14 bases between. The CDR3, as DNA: TGTGCCAGCAGTGAACTGAGCACACCCGCTGAAAAACTGTTTTTT. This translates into CASSELSTPAEKLFF.